A selection of T cell receptor beta chains follows, all from one sample in a study of T cells in Graves' hyperthyroidism and ophthalmopathy. One entry per CDR3 protein results from TCRdb running MiXCR on the multiplex PCR reads. This table holds fewer than 500,000 distinct CDR3 sequences, more than 12% found once. Sequencing was carried out using blood. These receptors were collected from a woman in her twenties or thirties with Graves' ophthalmopathy. Both conserved end residues are part of each CDR3. The D gene is left open where the match is weak. Expanded clones get a size class; other rows say once, few or many, or leave the size out.

d_call clone_size j_call v_call cdr3_aa cdr3_nt
TRBD2 many TRBJ2-3 TRBV3-1 CASRSTLAGGTDTQYF TGTGCCAGCAGGAGTACACTAGCGGGGGGTACAGATACGCAGTATTTT
. . TRBJ2-1 TRBV6-1 CASSEDSNEQFF TGTGCCAGCAGTGAGGACAGCAATGAGCAGTTCTTC
. few TRBJ1-3 TRBV5-1 CASSEGPGNTIYF TGCGCCAGCAGTGAGGGACCCGGAAACACCATATATTTT
. . TRBJ2-1 TRBV25-1 CASSAGMSGPYNEQFF TGTGCCAGCAGTGCTGGGATGTCAGGACCCTACAATGAGCAGTTCTTC
TRBD1 few TRBJ1-3 TRBV4-2 CASSPETGNSGNTIYF TGTGCCAGCAGCCCGGAGACAGGGAACTCTGGAAACACCATATATTTT
TRBD1 . TRBJ1-1 TRBV29-1 CSVLLPGQGEAFF TGCAGCGTGCTCCTACCGGGACAGGGTGAAGCTTTCTTT
TRBD1 many TRBJ2-5 TRBV28 CASSSAGQGRETQYF TGTGCCAGCAGCTCCGCGGGACAGGGGAGGGAGACCCAGTACTTC
TRBD1 many TRBJ2-7 TRBV28 CASSLKRGQNYEQYF TGTGCCAGCAGTTTAAAGAGGGGGCAGAACTACGAGCAGTACTTC
. many TRBJ2-1 TRBV7-2 CASSLEGTPNNEQFF TGTGCCAGCAGCTTAGAGGGGACACCGAACAATGAGCAGTTCTTC
. . TRBJ2-3 TRBV6-2/TRBV6-3 CASTEPRGGTDTQYF TGTGCCAGCACCGAACCCAGGGGGGGCACAGATACGCAGTATTTT
. many TRBJ2-2 TRBV28 CASSLMALGTGELFF TGTGCCAGCAGTTTAATGGCATTAGGCACCGGGGAGCTGTTTTTT
. . TRBJ1-3 TRBV7-3 CASSLPGTTHSGNTIYF TGTGCCAGCAGCCTCCCGGGAACCACTCACTCTGGAAACACCATATATTTT
TRBD1 . TRBJ2-7 TRBV7-3 CASSTEGPGQYYEQYF TGTGCCAGCAGCACAGAGGGGCCGGGACAGTACTACGAGCAGTACTTC
. many TRBJ1-3 TRBV7-9 CASSRQSGNTIYF TGTGCCAGCAGCAGGCAATCTGGAAACACCATATATTTT
. few TRBJ2-5 TRBV15 CATSRVRSGLETQYF TGTGCCACCAGCAGGGTCCGTTCGGGGCTGGAGACCCAGTACTTC
. many TRBJ1-5 TRBV18 CASSSRSLDQPQHF TGTGCCAGCTCGTCCCGGTCCTTGGATCAGCCCCAGCATTTT
. few TRBJ2-3 TRBV10-3 CAILDRTNTDTQYF TGTGCCATCCTCGACAGGACTAACACAGATACGCAGTATTTT
. few TRBJ2-2 TRBV19 CASSIPHSTGTGELFF TGTGCCAGTAGTATACCTCACTCGACCGGCACCGGGGAGCTGTTTTTT
. many TRBJ2-7 TRBV27 CASSHPGQEQYF TGTGCCAGCAGTCATCCGGGACAAGAGCAGTACTTC
TRBD1 many TRBJ2-7 TRBV6-1 CASSEGDRVYEQYF TGTGCCAGCAGTGAAGGCGACAGGGTTTACGAGCAGTACTTC
. . TRBJ2-4 TRBV3-1 CASSQQGGAKNIQYF TGTGCCAGCAGCCAGCAGGGGGGGGCGAAAAACATTCAGTACTTC
. many TRBJ1-6 TRBV7-7 CASSLGPPDRVGPLHF TGTGCTAGCAGCTTAGGGCCGCCCGATCGAGTAGGGCCCCTCCACTTT
. many TRBJ1-6 TRBV3-1 CASSQLDSNNSPLHF TGTGCCAGCAGCCAACTAGACAGTAATAATTCACCCCTCCACTTT
. many TRBJ2-2 TRBV30 CAWRVRAVTGELFF TGTGCCTGGAGGGTCAGGGCCGTCACCGGGGAGCTGTTTTTT
TRBD1 many TRBJ1-2 TRBV30 CAYRGRVDYGYTF TGTGCATACAGGGGGCGAGTCGATTATGGCTACACCTTC
TRBD2 many TRBJ2-1 TRBV10-2 CASSDFSGGEQFF TGCGCCAGCAGCGACTTTTCGGGGGGTGAGCAGTTCTTC
. many TRBJ2-7 TRBV7-2 CASSLGTLPTYEQYF TGTGCCAGCAGCTTAGGGACCCTGCCAACCTACGAGCAGTACTTC
. many TRBJ2-3 TRBV18 CASSPGGVPDTQYF TGTGCCAGCTCACCAGGTGGGGTCCCAGATACGCAGTATTTT
. many TRBJ1-6 TRBV6-1 CASSYGPGTSSYNSPLHF TGTGCCAGCAGTTACGGTCCAGGGACGAGCTCCTATAATTCACCCCTCCACTTT
. few TRBJ2-3 TRBV7-9 CASSSRMGDTQYF TGTGCCAGCAGCTCCCGGATGGGAGATACGCAGTATTTT
. few TRBJ2-6 TRBV2 CASSTDFRSGANVLTF TGTGCCAGCAGTACGGACTTCCGCTCTGGGGCCAACGTCCTGACTTTC
. many TRBJ2-5 TRBV28 CASSSSTEYQETQYF TGTGCCAGCAGTTCCTCTACAGAGTACCAAGAGACCCAGTACTTC
TRBD1 many TRBJ2-7 TRBV20-1 CSASPRDRGWDEQYF TGCAGTGCTAGCCCCCGGGACAGAGGTTGGGACGAGCAGTACTTC
. . TRBJ2-5 TRBV11-3 CASSLSRGWTDQETQYF TGTGCCAGCAGCCTCTCGCGGGGGTGGACAGACCAAGAGACCCAGTACTTC
. few TRBJ2-4 TRBV20-1 CSAEATAENIQYF TGCAGTGCCGAGGCTACAGCGGAAAACATTCAGTACTTC
. many TRBJ2-7 TRBV20-1 CSARYDKGRREQYF TGCAGTGCTAGATATGACAAGGGACGGAGGGAGCAGTACTTC
. many TRBJ1-4 TRBV28 CASSLVNEKLFF TGTGCCAGCAGTTTGGTTAATGAAAAACTGTTTTTT
. many TRBJ2-5 TRBV2 CASSRPGQLETQYF TGTGCCAGCAGCAGACCGGGACAACTAGAGACCCAGTACTTC
TRBD2 many TRBJ2-5 TRBV27 CASSISGGKETQYF TGTGCCAGCAGCATAAGCGGGGGGAAAGAGACCCAGTACTTC
. few TRBJ2-3 TRBV5-6 CASSLPSESDTQYF TGTGCCAGCAGCTTGCCCAGTGAATCAGATACGCAGTATTTT
. . TRBJ2-7 TRBV7-4 CASSLVVPQGLQYF TGTGCCAGCAGCTTAGTAGTCCCACAGGGCTTGCAGTACTTC
. many TRBJ2-1 TRBV20-1 CSAVRLPINEQFF TGCAGTGCTGTCCGACTACCGATCAATGAGCAGTTCTTC
TRBD1 many TRBJ2-3 TRBV7-8 CASSYNRGSRDTQYF TGTGCCAGCAGCTATAACAGGGGTTCTCGAGATACGCAGTATTTT
. many TRBJ1-3 TRBV7-2 CASSLIGTPGHSGNTIYF TGTGCCAGCAGCTTAATCGGGACCCCTGGCCACTCTGGAAACACCATATATTTT
TRBD2 many TRBJ2-5 TRBV7-2 CASSLDLASGVQETQYF TGTGCCAGCAGCTTAGATCTGGCTAGCGGGGTTCAAGAGACCCAGTACTTC
. many TRBJ1-5 TRBV20-1 CSARTGDNQPQHF TGCAGTGCTAGAACAGGAGACAATCAGCCCCAGCATTTT